The clone carrying this T cell receptor (beta chain) was observed once. Its matching antigen is unknown. CD45RO/CCR7/CD25/CD127/CD95/CD27 staining was used to isolate CD4+ naive, central memory, regulatory and stem cell-like memory cells by sorting. As every portion of the isolated RNA was reverse transcribed, the sequencing read expressed TCRB transcripts. The read count averaged around 3.5 million across naive, central memory and regulatory T cell samples. Libraries were prepared by immunoSEQ multiplex PCR; TCRdb keeps only in-frame clonotypes and omits some of them. The sample consists of 970,000 or so clones, 17% of them appearing once. The data belong to a study of beta chain features in type 1 diabetes. Looking at the study overall: Age and gender were similar between patients and healthy donors, as were cell yields. Overall study results and limits: A greater similarity of naive, central memory and Treg TCRB repertoires was seen among patients than among healthy donors.

V gave up 5 bases and J gave up 0 bases; unmatched junction bases: 9. The CDR3 has 16 amino acids. Germline V gene sequence: CDR1 GTSNPN, CDR2 SVGIG (reference sequence). This clonotype originated in a woman under 30 in good health. The chain combines TRBV30 with TRBJ1-5; 8 bases align to TRBD1. Sequencing was done on a sample of naive CD4+ T cells from blood. The CDR3 coding sequence is TGTGCCTGGGCCGACAGGGGCGGATGTAGCAATCAGCCCCAGCATTTT. Translation gives CAWADRGGCSNQPQHF. The entire variable domain, with the rest obtained from reference TRBV30 and TRBJ1-5, is as follows: SQTIHQWPATLVQPVGSPLSLECTVEGTSNPNLYWYRQAAGRGLQLLFYSVGIGQISSEVPQNLSASRPQDRQFILSSKKLLLSDSGFYLCAWADRGGCSNQPQHFGDGTRLSIL.